The entry below gives a single T cell receptor beta chain sequence along with its context. Its cognate antigen is unknown. The data were taken from a study of cytomegalovirus exposure and HLA in healthy donors. Trimming removed 1 base from V and 2 bases from J, with 12 bases in between. This CDR3 has 15 amino acids. CDR1 is SGHVS and CDR2 is FNYEAQ in the germline V gene. Regarding the study as a whole: There were some public TCRs occurring in many donors, but most TCR sequences were rare. Donor immune exposure was known only as CMV serostatus. Cytomegalovirus association was listed for around 180 TCR beta chains. Earlier findings revealed that most TCR beta V segments proved productive either about 87% or about 30% of the time.

This PCR relied on a set of 60 Vbeta primers and 13 Jbeta primers. Profiled with immunoSEQ multiplex PCR; TCRdb holds only in-frame clones, not every one. In the table there are 120,000 or so clones, about 80% of which are singletons. The clonotype originates from a male donor in good health and CMV-seronegative. The V and J genes are TRBV7-6 and TRBJ2-7, with D hard to call. Sequenced: PBMCs. CDR3 in DNA: TGTGCCAGCAGCTTAGATCTAGGCCCCCCCTACGAGCAGTACTTC. Its translation: CASSLDLGPPYEQYF. Full variable domain (remainder filled in from reference TRBV7-6 and TRBJ2-7): GAGVSQSPRYKVTKRGQDVALRCDPISGHVSLYWYRQALGQGPEFLTYFNYEAQQDKSGLPNDRFSAERPEGSISTLTIQRTEQRDSAMYRCASSLDLGPPYEQYFGPGTRLTVT.